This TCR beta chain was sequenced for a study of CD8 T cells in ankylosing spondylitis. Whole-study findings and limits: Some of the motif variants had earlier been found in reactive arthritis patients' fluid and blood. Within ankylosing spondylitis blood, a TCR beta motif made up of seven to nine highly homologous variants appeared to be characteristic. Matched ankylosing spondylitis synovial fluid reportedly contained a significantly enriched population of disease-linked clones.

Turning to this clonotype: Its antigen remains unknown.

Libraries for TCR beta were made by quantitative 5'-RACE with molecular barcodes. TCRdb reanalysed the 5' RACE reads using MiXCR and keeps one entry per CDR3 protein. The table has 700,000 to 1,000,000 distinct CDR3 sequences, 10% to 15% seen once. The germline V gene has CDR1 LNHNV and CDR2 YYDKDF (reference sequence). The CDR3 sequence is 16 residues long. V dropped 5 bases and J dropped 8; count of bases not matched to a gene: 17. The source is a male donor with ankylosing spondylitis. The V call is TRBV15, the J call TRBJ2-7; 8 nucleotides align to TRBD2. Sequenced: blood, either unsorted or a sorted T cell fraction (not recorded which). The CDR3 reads CATSRGGERGSGQQYF. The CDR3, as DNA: TGTGCCACCAGCCGGGGGGGGGAGCGGGGATCTGGGCAGCAGTACTTC.